A selection of T cell receptor beta chains follows, all from one sample in a study of shared clonotypes between healthy human individuals. Assay used: immunoSEQ multiplex PCR; TCRdb lists only in-frame clones, some missing. The sample holds approximately 1.9 million clones, about 93% seen once. The sequencing sample was made of naive CD8+ T cells from PBMCs. Source of these receptors: a man in his late teens or twenties in good health. Some clones in this sample may be carry-over from other donors' samples. Both conserved end residues are part of each CDR3. The order of the fields is V gene, J gene, clone size, D gene, CDR3 protein, CDR3 DNA. The D gene is left open where the match is weak. Clone size is not always given. Where it is, it says once, few, many or a class for expanded clones.

>TRBV5-4|TRBJ2-3|NA|TRBD1
CASSWGQGISDTQYF
TGTGCCAGCAGCTGGGGACAGGGGATTTCTGATACGCAGTATTTT
>TRBV9|TRBJ1-3|once|NA
CASSLRQTGSGNTIYF
TGTGCCAGCAGCCTAAGACAGACTGGGTCTGGAAACACCATATATTTT
>TRBV18|TRBJ1-3|NA|TRBD1
CATQGGQNTIYF
TGTGCCACACAGGGGGGCCAAAACACCATATATTTT
>TRBV5-4|TRBJ2-2|NA|TRBD2
CASSFVGGDTGELFF
TGTGCCAGCAGCTTTGTGGGAGGGGACACCGGGGAGCTGTTTTTT
>TRBV25-1|TRBJ1-1|NA|NA
CASSGGRPPPDEAFF
TGTGCCAGCAGTGGGGGAAGACCTCCCCCCGATGAAGCTTTCTTT
>TRBV10-3|TRBJ1-2|NA|NA
CAISDFQGLQDIYGYTF
TGTGCCATCAGTGATTTTCAGGGCCTCCAAGATATCTATGGCTACACCTTC
>TRBV5-4|TRBJ2-1|NA|NA
CASSLTGQPAYNEQFF
TGTGCCAGCAGCTTGACCGGACAGCCCGCCTACAATGAGCAGTTCTTC
>TRBV7-8|TRBJ1-2|NA|NA
CASSLEAYGYTF
TGTGCCAGCAGCTTAGAAGCTTATGGCTACACCTTC
>TRBV7-9|TRBJ2-2|NA|NA
CASSHPPGGGNTGELFF
TGTGCCAGCAGCCACCCGCCAGGCGGCGGTAACACCGGGGAGCTGTTTTTT
>TRBV27|TRBJ2-7|once|TRBD2
CASSDLTSGRGKTYEQYF
TGTGCCAGCAGTGATTTAACTAGCGGGAGGGGGAAGACCTACGAGCAGTACTTC
>TRBV7-2|TRBJ2-7|once|NA
CASSPSIRPSYEQYF
TGTGCCAGCAGCCCCTCGATCAGGCCCTCCTACGAGCAGTACTTC
>TRBV6-5|TRBJ2-1|NA|NA
CASALRGHDEQFF
TGTGCCAGCGCCCTTCGGGGGCACGATGAGCAGTTCTTC
>TRBV29-1|TRBJ1-2|NA|NA
CSVTAETEGYTF
TGCAGCGTTACCGCCGAAACTGAAGGCTACACCTTC
>TRBV7-9|TRBJ2-1|NA|NA
CASSIGDVSYNEQFF
TGTGCCAGCAGCATTGGGGACGTCTCCTACAATGAGCAGTTCTTC
>TRBV6-5|TRBJ1-1|NA|NA
CASSYSTENTEAFF
TGTGCCAGCAGTTACTCGACTGAGAACACTGAAGCTTTCTTT
>TRBV5-4|TRBJ2-1|once|TRBD2
CASSLLAGGGNEQFF
TGTGCCAGCAGCTTGTTGGCGGGAGGTGGGAATGAGCAGTTCTTC
>TRBV9|TRBJ2-1|NA|TRBD2
CASGDSGRESSYNEQFF
TGTGCCAGCGGTGATAGCGGGAGGGAAAGCTCCTACAATGAGCAGTTCTTC
>TRBV28|TRBJ2-3|NA|NA
CASSISRGGVPDTQYF
TGTGCCAGCAGTATCTCACGAGGGGGAGTGCCCGATACGCAGTATTTT
>TRBV2|TRBJ2-7|NA|NA
CASSGRGYSYEQYF
TGTGCCAGCAGTGGAAGAGGTTACTCCTACGAGCAGTACTTC
>TRBV5-1|TRBJ1-4|NA|NA
CASSLAEGRGNEKLFF
TGCGCCAGCAGCTTGGCCGAGGGAAGGGGTAATGAAAAACTGTTTTTT
>TRBV1|TRBJ2-7|NA|NA
CASSQVEGTYEQYF
TGCGCCAGCAGCCAAGTGGAGGGGACCTACGAGCAGTACTTC
>TRBV9|TRBJ2-1|NA|TRBD2
CASSVGEGARYNEQFF
TGTGCCAGCAGCGTAGGGGAGGGAGCGAGGTACAATGAGCAGTTCTTC
>TRBV6-5|TRBJ2-3|once|NA
CASSRPPDSTDTQYF
TGTGCCAGCAGTAGACCTCCGGACAGCACAGATACGCAGTATTTT
>TRBV11-2|TRBJ1-2|once|NA
CASSLPRGYGIYGYTF
TGTGCCAGCAGCCTACCCAGGGGCTATGGTATTTATGGCTACACCTTC
>TRBV7-6|TRBJ2-1|NA|TRBD2
CASSLVTSGSRDEQFF
TGTGCCAGCAGCTTAGTGACTAGCGGGAGCCGGGATGAGCAGTTCTTC
>TRBV9|TRBJ1-2|NA|NA
CASSSLTGRGHYGYTF
TGTGCCAGCAGCTCCCTCACAGGGCGAGGCCACTATGGCTACACCTTC